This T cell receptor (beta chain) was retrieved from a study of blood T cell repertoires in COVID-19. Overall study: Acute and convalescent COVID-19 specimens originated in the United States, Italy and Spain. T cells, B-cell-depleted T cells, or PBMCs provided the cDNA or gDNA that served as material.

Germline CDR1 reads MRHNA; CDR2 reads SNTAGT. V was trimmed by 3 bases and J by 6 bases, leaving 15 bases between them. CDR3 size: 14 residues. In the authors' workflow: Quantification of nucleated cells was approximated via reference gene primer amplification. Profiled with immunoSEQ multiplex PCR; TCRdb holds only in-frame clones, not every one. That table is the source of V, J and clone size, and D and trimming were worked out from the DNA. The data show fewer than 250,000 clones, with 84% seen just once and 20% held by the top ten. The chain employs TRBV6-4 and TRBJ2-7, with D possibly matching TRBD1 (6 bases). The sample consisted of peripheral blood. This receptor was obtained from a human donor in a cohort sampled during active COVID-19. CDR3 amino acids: CASSEVQGLGEQYF. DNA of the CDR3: TGTGCCAGCAGTGAGGTACAGGGCTTAGGCGAGCAGTACTTC.